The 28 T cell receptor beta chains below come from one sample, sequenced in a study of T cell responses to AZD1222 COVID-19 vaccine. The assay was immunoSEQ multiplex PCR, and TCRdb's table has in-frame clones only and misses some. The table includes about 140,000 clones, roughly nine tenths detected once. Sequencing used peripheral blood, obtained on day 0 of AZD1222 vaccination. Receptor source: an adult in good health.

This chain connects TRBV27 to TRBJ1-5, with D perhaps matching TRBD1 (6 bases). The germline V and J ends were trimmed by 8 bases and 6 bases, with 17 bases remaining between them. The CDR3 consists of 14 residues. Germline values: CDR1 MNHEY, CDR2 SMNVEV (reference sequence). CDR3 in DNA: TGTGCCAGCTCCCCTGGACAGAGGGGTCAGCCCCAGCATTTT. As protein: CASSPGQRGQPQHF.

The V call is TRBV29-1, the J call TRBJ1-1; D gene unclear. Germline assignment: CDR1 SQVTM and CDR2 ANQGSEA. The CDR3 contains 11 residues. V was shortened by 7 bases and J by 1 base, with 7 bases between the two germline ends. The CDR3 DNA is TGCAGCGCACAGAAGAACACTGAAGCTTTCTTT. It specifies CSAQKNTEAFF. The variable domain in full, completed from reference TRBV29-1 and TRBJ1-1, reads SAVISQKPSRDICQRGTSLTIQCQVDSQVTMMFWYRQQPGQSLTLIATANQGSEATYESGFVIDKFPISRPNLTFSTLTVSNMSPEDSSIYLCSAQKNTEAFFGQGTRLTVV.

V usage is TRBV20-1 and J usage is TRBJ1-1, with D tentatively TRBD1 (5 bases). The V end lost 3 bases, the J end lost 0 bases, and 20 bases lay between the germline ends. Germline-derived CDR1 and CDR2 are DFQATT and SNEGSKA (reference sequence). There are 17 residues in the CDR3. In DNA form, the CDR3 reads TGCAGTGCTAGTAGGGAACGTCGGGGACCCCTGAACACTGAAGCTTTCTTT. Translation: CSASRERRGPLNTEAFF.

The CDR3 reads CASGGPSSYNEQFF. In nucleotides, the CDR3 is TGTGCCAGTGGGGGGCCGTCGTCCTACAATGAGCAGTTCTTC. The rearrangement joins TRBV9 to TRBJ2-1; possibly TRBD1 or TRBD2 for D (6 bases each). This CDR3 is built from 14 residues. The germline CDR1 and CDR2 sequences are SGDLS and YYNGEE. The V gene lost 8 bases and the J gene lost 1 base, with 13 bases spanning the gap.

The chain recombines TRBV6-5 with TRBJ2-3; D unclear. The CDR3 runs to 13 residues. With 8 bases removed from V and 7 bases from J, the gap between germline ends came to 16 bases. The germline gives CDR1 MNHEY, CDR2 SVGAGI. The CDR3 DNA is TGTGCCAGCGCGCCAAGGATTTCATATACGCAGTATTTT. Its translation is CASAPRISYTQYF.

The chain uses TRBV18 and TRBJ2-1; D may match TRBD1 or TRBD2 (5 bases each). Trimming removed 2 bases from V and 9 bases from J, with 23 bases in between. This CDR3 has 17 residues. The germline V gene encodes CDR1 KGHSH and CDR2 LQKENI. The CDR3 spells CASSPDIFRSGGSEQFF. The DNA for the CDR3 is TGTGCCAGCTCACCAGATATCTTCCGGTCTGGGGGTAGTGAGCAGTTCTTC.

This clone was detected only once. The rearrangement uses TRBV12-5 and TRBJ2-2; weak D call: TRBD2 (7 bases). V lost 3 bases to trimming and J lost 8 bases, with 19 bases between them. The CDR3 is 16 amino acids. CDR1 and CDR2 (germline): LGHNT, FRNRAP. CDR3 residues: CASGFPHSGGPGELFF. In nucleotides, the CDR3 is TGTGCTAGTGGTTTTCCCCATTCCGGGGGGCCAGGGGAGCTGTTTTTT.

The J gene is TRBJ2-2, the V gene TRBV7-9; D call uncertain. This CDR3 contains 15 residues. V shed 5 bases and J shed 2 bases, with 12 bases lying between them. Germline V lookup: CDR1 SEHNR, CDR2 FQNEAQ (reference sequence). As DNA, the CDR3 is TGTGCCAGCAGCCCGGACCGACAAAACACCGGGGAGCTGTTTTTT. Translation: CASSPDRQNTGELFF. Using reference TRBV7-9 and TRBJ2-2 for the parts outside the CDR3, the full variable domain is DTGVSQNPRHKITKRGQNVTFRCDPISEHNRLYWYRQTLGQGPEFLTYFQNEAQLEKSRLLSDRFSAERPKGSFSTLEIQRTEQGDSAMYLCASSPDRQNTGELFFGEGSRLTVL.

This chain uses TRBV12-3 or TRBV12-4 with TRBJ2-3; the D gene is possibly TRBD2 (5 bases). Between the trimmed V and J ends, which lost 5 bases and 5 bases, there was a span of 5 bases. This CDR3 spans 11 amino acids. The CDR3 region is CASSRGDTQYF. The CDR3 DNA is TGTGCCAGCAGTCGGGGAGATACGCAGTATTTT.

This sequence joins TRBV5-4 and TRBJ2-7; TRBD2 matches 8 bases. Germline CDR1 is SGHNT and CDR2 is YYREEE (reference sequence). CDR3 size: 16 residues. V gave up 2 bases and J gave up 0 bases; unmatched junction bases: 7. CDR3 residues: CASSFRLAGASYEQYF. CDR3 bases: TGTGCCAGCAGCTTCCGCCTAGCGGGTGCCTCCTACGAGCAGTACTTC.

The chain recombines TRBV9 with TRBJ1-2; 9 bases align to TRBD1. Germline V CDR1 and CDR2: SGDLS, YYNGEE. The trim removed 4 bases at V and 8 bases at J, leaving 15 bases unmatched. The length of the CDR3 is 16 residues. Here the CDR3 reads CASSKATQGAIGGYTF. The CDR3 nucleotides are TGTGCCAGCAGCAAAGCCACACAGGGGGCTATAGGGGGCTACACCTTC. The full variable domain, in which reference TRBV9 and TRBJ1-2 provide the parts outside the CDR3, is DSGVTQTPKHLITATGQRVTLRCSPRSGDLSVYWYQQSLDQGLQFLIQYYNGEERAKGNILERFSAQQFPDLHSELNLSSLELGDSALYFCASSKATQGAIGGYTFGSGTRLTVV.

The CDR3 loop is CASSRGRDSSGNTIYF. CDR3 nucleotides: TGTGCCAGTAGTAGAGGTAGGGATTCGTCTGGAAACACCATATATTTT. The V call is TRBV19, the J call TRBJ1-3, with no clear D. Trimming removed 4 bases from V and 1 base from J, with 14 bases in between. The CDR3 has 16 residues. Germline CDR1 reads LNHDA; CDR2 reads SQIVND (reference sequence).

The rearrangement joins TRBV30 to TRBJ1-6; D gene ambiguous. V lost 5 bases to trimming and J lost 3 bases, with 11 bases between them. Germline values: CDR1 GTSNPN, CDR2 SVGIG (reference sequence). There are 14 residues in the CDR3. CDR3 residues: CAWSMTVYNSPLHF. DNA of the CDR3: TGTGCCTGGTCGATGACGGTCTATAATTCACCCCTCCACTTT.

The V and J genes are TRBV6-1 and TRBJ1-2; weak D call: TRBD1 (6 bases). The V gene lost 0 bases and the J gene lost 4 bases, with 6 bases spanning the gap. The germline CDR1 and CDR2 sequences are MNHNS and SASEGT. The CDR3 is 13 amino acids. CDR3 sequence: CASSEAGGYGYTF. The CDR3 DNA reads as TGTGCCAGCAGTGAAGCAGGGGGCTATGGCTACACCTTC.

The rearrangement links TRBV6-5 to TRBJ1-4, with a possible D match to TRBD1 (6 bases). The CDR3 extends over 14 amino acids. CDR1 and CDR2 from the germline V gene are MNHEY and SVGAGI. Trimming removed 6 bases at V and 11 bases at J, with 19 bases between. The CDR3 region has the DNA TGTGCCAGCAGGGATACAGGGTCCGTTCGGAAACTGTTTTTT. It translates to CASRDTGSVRKLFF.

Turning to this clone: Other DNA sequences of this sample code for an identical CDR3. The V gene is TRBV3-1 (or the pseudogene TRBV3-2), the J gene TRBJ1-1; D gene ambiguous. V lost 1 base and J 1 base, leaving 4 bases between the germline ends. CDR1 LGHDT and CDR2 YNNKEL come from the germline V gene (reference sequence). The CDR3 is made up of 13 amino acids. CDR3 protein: CASSQVWNTEAFF. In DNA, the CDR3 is TGTGCCAGCAGCCAAGTTTGGAACACTGAAGCTTTCTTT.

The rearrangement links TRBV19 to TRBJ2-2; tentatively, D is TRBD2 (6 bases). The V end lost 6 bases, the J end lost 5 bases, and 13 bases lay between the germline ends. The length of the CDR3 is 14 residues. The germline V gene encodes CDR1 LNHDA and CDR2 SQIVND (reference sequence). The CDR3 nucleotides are TGTGCCAGTAGATCCATCGGAGGGACCGGGGAGCTGTTTTTT. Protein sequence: CASRSIGGTGELFF.

The CDR3 bases are TGCGCCAGCAGCCAAGTATTCAGGGGTCGTAATGAAAAACTGTTTTTT. It is translated as CASSQVFRGRNEKLFF. This chain links TRBV4-1 with TRBJ1-4; D is possibly TRBD1 (6 bases). The CDR3 has 16 residues. Germline CDR1 is MGHRA and CDR2 is YSYEKL. Trimming removed 1 base from V and 4 bases from J, with 13 bases in between.

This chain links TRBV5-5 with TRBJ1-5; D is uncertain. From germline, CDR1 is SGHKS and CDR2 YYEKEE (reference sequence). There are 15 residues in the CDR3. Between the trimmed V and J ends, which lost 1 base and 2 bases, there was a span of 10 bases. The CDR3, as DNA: TGTGCCAGCAGCTTGACAGTTACGGGCAATCAGCCCCAGCATTTT. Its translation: CASSLTVTGNQPQHF. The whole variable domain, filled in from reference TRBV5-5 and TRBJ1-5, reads DAGVTQSPTHLIKTRGQQVTLRCSPISGHKSVSWYQQVLGQGPQFIFQYYEKEERGRGNFPDRFSARQFPNYSSELNVNALLLGDSALYLCASSLTVTGNQPQHFGDGTRLSIL.

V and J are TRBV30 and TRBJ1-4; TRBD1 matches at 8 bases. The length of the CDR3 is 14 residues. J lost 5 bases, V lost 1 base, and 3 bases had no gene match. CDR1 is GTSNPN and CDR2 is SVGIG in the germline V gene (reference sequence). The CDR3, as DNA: TGTGCCTGGAGTGAAGGACAGGGCAATGAAAAACTGTTTTTT. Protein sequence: CAWSEGQGNEKLFF.

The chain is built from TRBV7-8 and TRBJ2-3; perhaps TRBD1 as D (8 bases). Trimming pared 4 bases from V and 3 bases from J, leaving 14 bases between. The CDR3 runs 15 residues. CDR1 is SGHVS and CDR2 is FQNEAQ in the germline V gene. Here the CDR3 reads CASSSTGGGTDTQYF. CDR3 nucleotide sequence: TGTGCCAGCAGCTCTACAGGGGGGGGGACAGATACGCAGTATTTT.

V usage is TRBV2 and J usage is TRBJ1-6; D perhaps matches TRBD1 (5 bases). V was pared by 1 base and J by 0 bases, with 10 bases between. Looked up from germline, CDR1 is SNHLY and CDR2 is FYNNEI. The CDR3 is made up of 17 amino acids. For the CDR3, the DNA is TGTGCCAGCAGTGAAGACAGGAGGAGCTCCTATAATTCACCCCTCCACTTT. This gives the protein CASSEDRRSSYNSPLHF.

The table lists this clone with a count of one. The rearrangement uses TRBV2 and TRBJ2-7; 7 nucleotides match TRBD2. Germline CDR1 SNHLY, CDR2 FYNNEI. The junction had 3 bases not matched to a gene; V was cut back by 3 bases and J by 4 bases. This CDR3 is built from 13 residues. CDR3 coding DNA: TGTGCCAGCAGTGAGGGTAGCGGGTACGAGCAGTACTTC. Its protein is CASSEGSGYEQYF.

CDR3 amino acids: CAWRRDRTFRVLTF. The CDR3 nucleotides are TGTGCCTGGAGGAGGGACCGAACCTTTCGAGTCCTGACTTTC. This chain joins TRBV30 and TRBJ2-6; either TRBD1 or TRBD2 may fit D (5 bases each). Trimming stripped 3 bases from V and 13 bases from J, with 19 bases between. Looked up from germline, CDR1 is GTSNPN and CDR2 is SVGIG (reference sequence). CDR3 length: 14 residues.

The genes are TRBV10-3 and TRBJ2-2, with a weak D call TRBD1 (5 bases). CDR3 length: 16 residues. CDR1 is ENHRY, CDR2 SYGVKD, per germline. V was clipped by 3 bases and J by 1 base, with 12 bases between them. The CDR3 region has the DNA TGTGCCATCAGTGAAAGCAGGGCCGGGAACACCGGGGAGCTGTTTTTT. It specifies CAISESRAGNTGELFF.

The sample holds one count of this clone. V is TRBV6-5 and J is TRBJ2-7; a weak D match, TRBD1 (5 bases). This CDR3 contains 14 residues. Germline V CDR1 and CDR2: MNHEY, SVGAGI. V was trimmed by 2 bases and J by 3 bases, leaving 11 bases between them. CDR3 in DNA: TGTGCCAGCAGTTACCGACAGCAGGGCTACGAGCAGTACTTC. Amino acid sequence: CASSYRQQGYEQYF.

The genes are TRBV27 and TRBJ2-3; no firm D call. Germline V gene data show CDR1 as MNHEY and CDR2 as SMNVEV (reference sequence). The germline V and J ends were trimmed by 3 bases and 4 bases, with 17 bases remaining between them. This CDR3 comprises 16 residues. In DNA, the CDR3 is TGTGCCAGCAGTTTCGGGTTTTTCAGAATTTCAGATACGCAGTATTTT. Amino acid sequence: CASSFGFFRISDTQYF.

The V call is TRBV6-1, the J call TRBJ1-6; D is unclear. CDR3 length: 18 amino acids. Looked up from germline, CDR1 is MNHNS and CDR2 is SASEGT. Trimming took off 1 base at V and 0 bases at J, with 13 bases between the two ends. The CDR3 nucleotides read TGTGCCAGCAGTGAAGTTCCAGTCACTACCTCCTATAATTCACCCCTCCACTTT. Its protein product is CASSEVPVTTSYNSPLHF.